This TCR beta chain was retrieved from a study of T cell clusters in autoimmune cytopenias (dated by TCRdb to between 2018 and 2020). Broadly, across the study: The median TRB sequencing depth was just over 50,000 reads per sample, and the median number of distinct TRB clonotypes was roughly 2,400 per sample. The study was designed to test whether a disease-specific immune repertoire signature usable as a blood-based biomarker is carried by autoimmune cytopenia patients. Alongside healthy, CLL and autoimmune hepatitis controls, autoimmune cytopenia patients had their peripheral blood TRB and IGH repertoires sequenced at active disease and again during treatment follow-up.

Multiplex PCR with a touch-down protocol amplified TRB rearrangements, with the TRB-A and TRB-B primer pools combined in a single tube. Two consecutive PCR reactions with Phusion HS II polymerase added Illumina adapters and sample indices to the amplicons. The amplicons were gel-purified using the NucleoSpin Gel and PCR Clean-up kit, after which quantification was performed by Qubit and quality was checked on an Agilent 2100 Bioanalyzer. Sequencing of the libraries was done on an Illumina MiSeq with 600-cycle, single-indexed, paired-end runs. From the authors' description of their analysis: TRB reads were aligned and assembled with MiXCR version 2.1.12 using the default MiXCR reference library. A clone was defined by each unique CDR3 nucleotide sequence, and the analysis included only productive sequences with two or more reads. To assess repertoire diversity, an R script computed alpha-parameterized diversity profiles (alpha 0 to 5), which included the Shannon (alpha 1) and Simpson (alpha 2) indices. Combinatorial TRB VJ usage was calculated with the tcR package and was compared between cohorts by principal component analysis performed with ade4. Using GLIPH, TCRbeta CDR3s were clustered on pairs of cohorts matched for age and read depth, and a Wilcoxon test was used to compare cluster frequencies. TCRdb reprocessed the reads and assigns one entry to each CDR3 protein sequence, leaving out DNA. TCRdb's processing, not the study's, gives the V and J calls here. The sample table holds thousands of distinct CDR3 sequences. In total, the top ten clones hold about 9.3% of the sample.

Judged by frequency, this clonotype is large (0.1 to 1%); no count was given. Its recognized antigen is unknown. Per sample, approximately 0.25 ug of peripheral blood genomic DNA, tens of thousands of genome equivalents, was used for TRB amplification. The paper as a whole reports these results and caveats: The T cell clusters were defined in silico only, and their functional role remained to be validated experimentally. In the comparison of secondary cytopenia with CLL, the cluster-lack signature was not observed, apparently because the dominant lymphoma-associated repertoire masked the signature. Shifts in the TRB repertoire, including less even repertoires in secondary cytopenia and CLL, were mostly a reflection of lymphoma bias and not of autoimmunity. Compared with active autoimmune hepatitis patients, healthy donors had almost three times as many exclusive TRB clusters, a finding consistent with an autoimmunity-wide signature. A lack of physiological T cell clusters in primary autoimmune cytopenia patients was suggested by GLIPH, as 51 clusters were found to be exclusive to healthy donors versus under 20 exclusive to patients.

The CDR3 measures 13 amino acids from cysteine to phenylalanine. No DNA is given. The germline V gene yields SQVTM for CDR1 and ANQGSEA for CDR2. This clonotype was sampled from a human donor with an autoimmune cytopenia or autoimmune hepatitis (not recorded which). This chain is built from TRBV29-1 and TRBJ1-2; TCRdb's D call of TRBD1 is untestable without DNA. The specimen sequenced was peripheral blood. The CDR3 sequence is CSVPLRGHDGYTF.